This TCR beta chain was identified during a study of breast tumors, draining lymph nodes, adjacent tissues. Study results and limitations: Tumor repertoires ranked between lymph nodes and nontumor tissue in diversity, with V and J gene preferences.

TCRdb recomputed calls from the multiplex PCR reads with MiXCR, one row per CDR3 protein. The sample includes 100,000 or so distinct CDR3 sequences, 21% of them seen just once. The length of the CDR3 is 15 residues. The V end was cut by 4 bases, the J end by 3 bases, with 13 bases between. This clonotype showed up many times. The target antigen is unknown. Samples came from axillary lymph nodes draining the breast cancer. The material sequenced was axillary lymph node tissue. The sequence derives from a female donor with breast cancer. Some clones in this sample may be carry-over from other donors' samples. The rearrangement uses TRBV12-3 or TRBV12-4 and TRBJ2-1; a weak D match, TRBD2 (6 bases). CDR3 in amino acids: CASSWAPGVYNEQFF. CDR3 bases: TGTGCCAGCAGTTGGGCCCCGGGGGTCTACAATGAGCAGTTCTTC.